A single sample is the source of the 5 T cell receptor beta chains below, sequenced in a study of patients and donors after allogeneic stem cell transplantation. MiXCR, run by TCRdb on the RT-PCR reads, gives a single entry per CDR3 protein. The sample includes roughly 940,000 distinct CDR3 sequences, about a sixth of them seen just once. Sequencing was carried out using blood, either unsorted or a sorted T cell fraction (not recorded which). Receptor source: a human donor who was either an allogeneic HSCT recipient or a stem cell or donor lymphocyte infusion donor (not recorded which). It is not recorded whose cells these are; they may come from a transplant donor.

This rearrangement joins TRBV20-1 to TRBJ1-1; D gene ambiguous. The CDR3 extends over 8 amino acids. Germline values: CDR1 DFQATT, CDR2 SNEGSKA (reference sequence). The CDR3 protein is CTQDGAFF. CDR3 DNA sequence: TGCACTCAGGACGGAGCTTTCTTT.

The sample holds many counts of this clonotype. The chain carries TRBV29-1 and TRBJ2-2; 7 bases are a match to TRBD1. This CDR3 contains 14 residues. In germline, CDR1 is SQVTM, CDR2 ANQGSEA. With 6 bases clipped from V and 0 bases from J, the junction kept 4 bases outside the gene matches. The chain's CDR3 is CSVRQGANTGELFF. DNA of the CDR3: TGCAGCGTACGACAGGGCGCGAACACCGGGGAGCTGTTTTTT.

The genes are TRBV7-6 and TRBJ2-7, with D maybe TRBD1 (6 bases). The CDR3 spans 14 residues. The V and J ends lost 1 base and 3 bases respectively, with 10 bases between them. Per germline, CDR1 SGHVS and CDR2 FNYEAQ. The CDR3 is CASSLDEGGYEQYF. The CDR3 nucleotides are TGTGCCAGCAGCTTAGACGAAGGGGGCTACGAGCAGTACTTC.

The table lists this clonotype with many counts. The chain employs TRBV6-2 or TRBV6-3 and TRBJ1-2, with D unclear. CDR1 MNHEY and CDR2 SVGEGT come from the germline V gene. The germline V and J ends were trimmed by 0 bases and 4 bases, with 6 bases remaining between them. This CDR3 has 13 residues. CDR3 sequence reads: CASSYSYTYGYTF. CDR3 nucleotides: TGTGCCAGCAGTTACTCCTATACCTATGGCTACACCTTC.

This clonotype was seen only a few times. CDR3 nucleotide sequence: TGTGCCAGCAGTTTAGCAAGGACAGCTAACTATGGCTACACCTTC. Protein: CASSLARTANYGYTF. This rearrangement joins TRBV12-3 or TRBV12-4 to TRBJ1-2; possible D gene TRBD1, 6 bases. V was cut by 0 bases and J by 0 bases, with 8 bases left in between. The CDR3 totals 15 residues.